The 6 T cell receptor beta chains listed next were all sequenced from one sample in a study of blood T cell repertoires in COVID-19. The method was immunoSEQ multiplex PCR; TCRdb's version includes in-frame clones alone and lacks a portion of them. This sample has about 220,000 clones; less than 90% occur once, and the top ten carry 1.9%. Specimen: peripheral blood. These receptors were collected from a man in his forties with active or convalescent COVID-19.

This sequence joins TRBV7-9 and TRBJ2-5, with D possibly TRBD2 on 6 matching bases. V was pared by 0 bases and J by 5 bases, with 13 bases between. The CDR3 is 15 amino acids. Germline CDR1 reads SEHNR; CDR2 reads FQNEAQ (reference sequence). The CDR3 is CASSLASTSIETQYF. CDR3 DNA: TGTGCCAGCAGCTTAGCGAGCACTAGCATTGAGACCCAGTACTTC.

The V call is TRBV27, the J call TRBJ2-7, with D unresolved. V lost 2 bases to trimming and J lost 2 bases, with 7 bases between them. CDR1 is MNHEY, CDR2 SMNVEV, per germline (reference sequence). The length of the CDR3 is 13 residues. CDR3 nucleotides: TGTGCCAGCAGTTTAAAACAGCCCTACGAGCAGTACTTC. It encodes CASSLKQPYEQYF.

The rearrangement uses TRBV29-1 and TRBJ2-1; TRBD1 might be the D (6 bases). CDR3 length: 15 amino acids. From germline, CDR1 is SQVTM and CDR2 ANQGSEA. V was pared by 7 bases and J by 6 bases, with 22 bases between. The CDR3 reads CSAKTGHGESNEQFF. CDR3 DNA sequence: TGCAGCGCAAAGACGGGACACGGAGAATCCAATGAGCAGTTCTTC.

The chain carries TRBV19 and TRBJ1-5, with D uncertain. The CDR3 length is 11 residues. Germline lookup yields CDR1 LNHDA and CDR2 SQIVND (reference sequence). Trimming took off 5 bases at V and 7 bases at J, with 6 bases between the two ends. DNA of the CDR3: TGTGCCAGTAGTTCTGGCCAGCCCCAGCATTTT. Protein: CASSSGQPQHF. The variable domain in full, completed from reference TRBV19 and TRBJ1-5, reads DGGITQSPKYLFRKEGQNVTLSCEQNLNHDAMYWYRQDPGQGLRLIYYSQIVNDFQKGDIAEGYSVSREKKESFPLTVTSAQKNPTAFYLCASSSGQPQHFGDGTRLSIL.

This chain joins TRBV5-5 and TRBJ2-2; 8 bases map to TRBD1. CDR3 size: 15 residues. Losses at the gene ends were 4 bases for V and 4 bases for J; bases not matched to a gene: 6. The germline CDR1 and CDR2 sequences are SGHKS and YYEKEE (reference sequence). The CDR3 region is CASSLFRGLTGELFF. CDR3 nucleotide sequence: TGTGCCAGCAGCCTTTTCAGGGGGCTCACCGGGGAGCTGTTTTTT.

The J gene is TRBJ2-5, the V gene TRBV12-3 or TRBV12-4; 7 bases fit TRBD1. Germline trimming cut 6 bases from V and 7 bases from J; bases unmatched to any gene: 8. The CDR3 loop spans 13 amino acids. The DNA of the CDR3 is TGTGCCAGCAGGGGGACAGCCAGCGGGACCCAGTACTTC. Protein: CASRGTASGTQYF.